The text below deals with one TCR beta chain. This sample is part of a study of OX40 agonist ivuxolimab in advanced cancers. Some clones are missing from TCRdb's copy, which holds only in-frame ones; the method was immunoSEQ multiplex PCR. Found here are roughly 51,000 clones, around 88% of them singletons; the top ten hold just over 1.4%. Germline assignment: CDR1 DFQATT and CDR2 SNEGSKA (reference sequence). The length of the CDR3 is 11 residues. Peripheral blood came from all dose cohorts at three timepoints. Sequences were derived from CD4+ or CD8+ T cells sorted from blood, sampled in a trial of the OX40 agonist ivuxolimab. This chain joins TRBV20-1 and TRBJ2-3; D not resolved. The source of this sequence is an adult with an advanced solid tumor such as melanoma, head and neck, liver or kidney cancer. The CDR3 nucleotides read TGCAGCTCTACTGCGGCAGATACGCAGTATTTT. It encodes CSSTAADTQYF.